There are many counts of the clone carrying this T cell receptor (beta chain). The V end lost 5 bases, the J end lost 4 bases, and 14 bases lay between the germline ends. The CDR3 extends over 15 amino acids. The germline V gene encodes CDR1 SEHNR and CDR2 FQNEAQ (reference sequence). These data belong to a study of identical twins. MiXCR, applied by TCRdb to the 5' RACE reads, yields one record per CDR3 protein. The sample consists of 410,000 or so distinct CDR3 sequences, approximately 18% of them appearing once. This receptor was obtained from a man aged 50 to 60 in good health. The V gene is TRBV7-9, the J gene TRBJ2-2, with D perhaps matching TRBD2 (7 bases). The source material was naive T cells sorted from blood. The DNA of the CDR3 is TGTGCCAGCAGCCCCGGGGGGCTGGTCACCGGGGAGCTGTTTTTT. Translated, it gives CASSPGGLVTGELFF.